Following are 5 T cell receptor beta chains from one sample sequenced in a study of post-analysis software for immune sequencing data. Study-wide findings and caveats: Among 4 or 5 TRBV segments more frequent in patients than controls were TRBV5-6, TRBV5-1 and TRBV20-1.

Sequencing libraries made from TCR beta cDNA carried unique molecular identifiers. MiXCR was run by TCRdb on the PCR reads, yielding one entry per CDR3 protein. Found here are about 620,000 distinct CDR3 sequences, about 40% of them singletons; the top ten hold 1.5% to 2%. Their recognized antigens are unknown. Input material: blood. These receptors were taken from a girl between 10 and 17 years old with multiple sclerosis.

As to this clonotype: The junction shows a germline mismatch at one end, possibly a read error. V gene TRBV29-1 combines with J gene TRBJ2-4; D is unresolved. The better agreement between TRBJ2-7 and the DNA end casts doubt on the J call. In germline, CDR1 is SQVTM, CDR2 ANQGSEA. This CDR3 contains 12 residues. The DNA of the CDR3 is TGCAGCGTAGAAGGAGTCGGCTACGAGCAGTACTTC. Its translation is CSVEGVGYEQYF.

This clonotype was observed a few times. J is TRBJ1-2 and V is TRBV6-5, with D possibly TRBD1 on 5 matching bases. CDR1 and CDR2 from the germline V gene are MNHEY and SVGAGI. There are 15 residues in the CDR3. Trimming pared 0 bases from V and 4 bases from J, leaving 12 bases between. CDR3 nucleotide sequence: TGTGCCAGCAGTTACTCGAGTCGGGGACTCTATGGCTACACCTTC. Its translation: CASSYSSRGLYGYTF.

This chain uses TRBV20-1 with TRBJ1-4; the match to TRBD1 covers 9 bases. After removal of 6 bases from V and 5 bases from J, the junction contained 1 base not matched to a gene. The CDR3 is made up of 12 amino acids. Germline V lookup: CDR1 DFQATT, CDR2 SNEGSKA (reference sequence). The CDR3 here is CSATGGNEKLFF. The CDR3 DNA sequence: TGCAGTGCGACAGGGGGAAATGAAAAACTGTTTTTT.

A few counts support this clonotype. The gene calls are TRBV20-1 and TRBJ2-7; 7 bases line up with TRBD2. The germline CDR1 and CDR2 sequences are DFQATT and SNEGSKA (reference sequence). With 0 bases clipped from V and 7 bases from J, the junction kept 6 bases outside the gene matches. The CDR3 is made up of 13 amino acids. CDR3 DNA sequence: TGCAGTGCTAGAGATTGGGGAGGGGAAGAGCAGTACTTC. Its translation: CSARDWGGEEQYF.

Written as DNA, the CDR3 is TGTGCCAGCAGTTTAACAGGTACTTTTACCTACGAGCAGTACTTC. Translation gives CASSLTGTFTYEQYF. The chain carries TRBV12-3 or TRBV12-4 and TRBJ2-7, with D possibly being TRBD1 (5 bases). The CDR3 is 15 residues long. The V gene lost 2 bases and the J gene lost 2 bases, with 13 bases spanning the gap.